The next 28 T cell receptor beta chains were all read from a single sample in a study of blood T cell repertoires in COVID-19 (dated by TCRdb to 2018 to 2021). To prepare the library, the immunoSEQ multiplex PCR assay was applied. The table comes from immuneACCESS by way of TCRdb, which keeps in-frame sequences with V and J called. Part of the clones is missing from these tables; in studies checked, under half for an unresolved V gene and the rest for unknown reasons. The sample data list 350,000 to 500,000 clones, and nearly 90% of these were observed just once. The ten largest account for about 1.4% of the sample. Sequencing was done on a sample of PBMCs or T cells enriched from blood (not recorded which). The source of these receptors is a woman aged 18-30 years who had been exposed to COVID-19.

V is TRBV3-1 (or the pseudogene TRBV3-2) and J is TRBJ2-2; maybe TRBD2 (6 bases). The CDR3 consists of 14 residues. The germline V gene encodes CDR1 LGHDT and CDR2 YNNKEL (reference sequence). V gave up 4 bases and J gave up 6 bases, with 12 bases separating them. CDR3 residues: CASSLQTRSGELFF. The CDR3 nucleotides are TGTGCCAGCAGCCTACAGACTAGATCCGGGGAGCTGTTTTTT.

The J gene is TRBJ1-1, the V gene TRBV7-2; 7 bases match TRBD1. With 4 bases clipped from V and 0 bases from J, the junction kept 5 bases outside the gene matches. The CDR3 length is 15 residues. Germline V lookup: CDR1 SGHTA, CDR2 FQGNSA. As DNA, the CDR3 is TGTGCCAGCAGCTATCTCGGACAGGTGAACACTGAAGCTTTCTTT. Amino acid sequence: CASSYLGQVNTEAFF. The full variable domain, its missing parts supplied by reference TRBV7-2 and TRBJ1-1, is GAGVSQSPSNKVTEKGKDVELRCDPISGHTALYWYRQSLGQGLEFLIYFQGNSAPDKSGLPSDRFSAERTGGSVSTLTIQRTQQEDSAVYLCASSYLGQVNTEAFFGQGTRLTVV.

The chain employs TRBV18 and TRBJ2-7, with a possible D match to TRBD1 (5 bases). Germline values: CDR1 KGHSH, CDR2 LQKENI. The V end was cut by 6 bases, the J end by 2 bases, with 11 bases between. The CDR3 consists of 13 residues. The CDR3 DNA is TGTGCCAGCTCGGTACAGGAAGCCTACGAGCAGTACTTC. This encodes CASSVQEAYEQYF.

This sequence joins TRBV11-2 and TRBJ2-7, with 8 bases lining up with TRBD1. With V trimmed by 8 bases and J by 2 bases, 5 bases remained unmatched. CDR1 SGHAT and CDR2 FQNNGV come from the germline V gene. The CDR3 extends over 13 amino acids. CDR3 sequence: CASSGTGPYEQYF. The DNA for the CDR3 is TGTGCCAGCTCCGGGACAGGCCCCTACGAGCAGTACTTC.

This clone was counted a few times. The chain employs TRBV9 and TRBJ1-2; D not resolved. The CDR3 totals 14 residues. The V gene's germline CDR1 is SGDLS and CDR2 YYNGEE. Trimming took 0 bases from V and 4 from J, leaving 10 bases between them. Here the CDR3 reads CASSVEAGFYGYTF. The CDR3 nucleotides read TGTGCCAGCAGCGTAGAGGCAGGCTTCTATGGCTACACCTTC.

The CDR3 DNA sequence: TGTGCCAGCAGTACCCTAGGACAGGGGGCTTACGAGCAGTACTTC. Amino acids: CASSTLGQGAYEQYF. This chain connects TRBV6-2 or TRBV6-3 to TRBJ2-7, with 11 bases fitting TRBD1. The CDR3 length is 15 residues. Germline assignment: CDR1 MNHEY and CDR2 SVGEGT. Losses at the gene ends were 5 bases for V and 4 bases for J; bases not matched to a gene: 7.

This chain joins TRBV10-3 and TRBJ1-4; 8 bases align to TRBD1. J gave up 4 bases and V 2 bases, and 6 bases lay outside the gene matches. This CDR3 is built from 16 residues. Germline CDR1 is ENHRY and CDR2 is SYGVKD. The CDR3 bases are TGTGCCATCAGTGAGGGACAGGGCCGAGTTAATGAAAAACTGTTTTTT. Encoded protein: CAISEGQGRVNEKLFF.

The rearrangement joins TRBV7-3 to TRBJ1-2; 7 bases map to TRBD1. The CDR3 is made up of 15 amino acids. The J segment lost 1 base and the V segment lost 2 bases, leaving 4 bases of the junction unmatched. The germline gives CDR1 SGHTA, CDR2 FQGTGA. This chain's CDR3 is CASSLQGDHNYGYTF. The CDR3 DNA follows: TGTGCCAGCAGCTTACAGGGGGATCATAACTATGGCTACACCTTC.

This chain joins TRBV19 and TRBJ1-5, with D maybe TRBD1 (5 bases). The CDR3 spans 14 residues. CDR1 and CDR2 from the germline V gene are LNHDA and SQIVND (reference sequence). Trimming removed 7 bases at V and 6 bases at J, with 16 bases between. The DNA for the CDR3 is TGTGCCAGTACCCCCGGGGGTCCCCCTCAGCCCCAGCATTTT. It yields the protein CASTPGGPPQPQHF.

The chain combines TRBV6-5 with TRBJ1-1; D not resolved. Per germline, CDR1 MNHEY and CDR2 SVGAGI. V dropped 5 bases and J dropped 4 bases, with 14 bases sitting between them. The CDR3 is 14 amino acids. CDR3 sequence (DNA): TGTGCCAGCAGTCGCCGCGAGGGTACCACTGAAGCTTTCTTT. This gives the protein CASSRREGTTEAFF.

The chain combines TRBV5-6 with TRBJ1-6; 8 bases fit TRBD1. The junction had 4 bases not matched to a gene; V was cut back by 2 bases and J by 0 bases. Germline V gives CDR1 SGHDT, CDR2 YYEEEE. The CDR3 consists of 17 residues. Here the CDR3 reads CASSFRTGSSYNSPLHF. CDR3 nucleotides: TGTGCCAGCAGCTTCAGGACAGGGAGCTCCTATAATTCACCCCTCCACTTT. The complete variable domain, with remaining parts taken from reference TRBV5-6 and TRBJ1-6, reads DAGVTQSPTHLIKTRGQQVTLRCSPKSGHDTVSWYQQALGQGPQFIFQYYEEEERQRGNFPDRFSGHQFPNYSSELNVNALLLGDSALYLCASSFRTGSSYNSPLHFGNGTRLTVT.

The chain uses TRBV13 and TRBJ2-7; 7 nucleotides line up with TRBD1. This CDR3 contains 16 residues. CDR1 and CDR2 (germline): PRHDT, FYEKMQ (reference sequence). Trimming removed 2 bases from V and 6 bases from J; junction bases left unmatched: 13. The CDR3 spells CASSLTHDRDKREQYF. The CDR3 coding sequence is TGTGCCAGCAGCTTAACCCACGACAGGGATAAGCGCGAGCAGTACTTC.

CDR3 amino acids: CASSLKGQGYTDTQYF. CDR3 coding DNA: TGTGCCAGCAGCTTAAAGGGACAGGGATACACAGATACGCAGTATTTT. The chain has TRBV7-2 and TRBJ2-3, with TRBD1 matching 9 bases. The CDR3 consists of 16 residues. With V trimmed by 2 bases and J by 2 bases, 5 bases remained unmatched. Germline V CDR1 and CDR2: SGHTA, FQGNSA.

This sequence joins TRBV9 and TRBJ2-5; TRBD2 matches 11 bases. The CDR3 is made up of 16 amino acids. CDR1 and CDR2 (germline): SGDLS, YYNGEE. The V and J ends lost 2 bases and 4 bases, in that order; junction bases with no gene match: 7. The DNA of the CDR3 is TGTGCCAGCAGCGTTGAAGCCGGGACTAGCGGAGAGACCCAGTACTTC. Translation gives CASSVEAGTSGETQYF.

This chain uses TRBV28 with TRBJ2-7; 7 positions match TRBD1. Per the germline V gene, CDR1 is MDHEN and CDR2 is SYDVKM. Losses at the gene ends were 5 bases for V and 3 bases for J; bases not matched to a gene: 16. The CDR3 is 17 amino acids. The CDR3 reads CASSTLRRGNVFYEQYF. CDR3 DNA: TGTGCCAGCAGTACACTCCGCAGGGGGAATGTATTCTACGAGCAGTACTTC.

V gene TRBV4-1 combines with J gene TRBJ1-6; D not resolved. Germline assignment: CDR1 MGHRA and CDR2 YSYEKL. This CDR3 is 16 amino acids long. Trimming pared 0 bases from V and 2 bases from J, leaving 8 bases between. In DNA, the CDR3 is TGCGCCAGCAGCCAAGATCAGAGGGCCTATAATTCACCCCTCCACTTT. Translating it yields CASSQDQRAYNSPLHF.

The chain employs TRBV28 and TRBJ2-3, with 9 bases lining up with TRBD1. Germline V CDR1 and CDR2: MDHEN, SYDVKM. The CDR3 sequence is 15 residues long. J lost 5 bases, V lost 5 bases, and 8 bases had no gene match. CDR3 region: CASSAGQGLRDTQYF. For the CDR3, the DNA is TGTGCCAGCAGTGCCGGACAGGGGTTGAGAGATACGCAGTATTTT.

The chain employs TRBV7-9 and TRBJ2-2; the D is unclear. V was pared by 4 bases and J by 7 bases, with 10 bases between. The germline CDR1 and CDR2 sequences are SEHNR and FQNEAQ (reference sequence). The length of the CDR3 is 13 residues. CDR3: CASSSGPIGELFF. CDR3 DNA sequence: TGTGCCAGCAGCTCAGGTCCGATCGGGGAGCTGTTTTTT.

This clone appeared a single time. The genes are TRBV10-1 and TRBJ2-1; TRBD2 matches at 9 bases. Germline CDR1 WNHNN, CDR2 SYGVQD (reference sequence). With 10 bases clipped from V and 6 bases from J, the junction kept 13 bases outside the gene matches. This CDR3 has 15 residues. CDR3 in amino acids: CATSPAGGPGNEQFF. CDR3 sequence (DNA): TGCGCCACAAGCCCCGCGGGAGGGCCGGGCAATGAGCAGTTCTTC.

The chain has TRBV4-2 and TRBJ2-1; 8 bases fit TRBD2. With V trimmed by 0 bases and J by 0 bases, 13 bases remained unmatched. CDR1 and CDR2 (germline): LGHNA, YNFKEQ. The CDR3 has 20 residues. CDR3 sequence reads: CASSQDLWGGLAGSYNEQFF. The CDR3 DNA sequence: TGTGCCAGCAGCCAAGATCTGTGGGGAGGGCTAGCGGGCTCCTACAATGAGCAGTTCTTC.

This chain connects TRBV29-1 to TRBJ1-5, with TRBD1 as a possible D gene (6 bases). Between the trimmed V and J ends, which lost 4 bases and 3 bases, there was a span of 16 bases. This CDR3 is built from 15 residues. CDR1 and CDR2 (germline): SQVTM, ANQGSEA. The CDR3 is CSVVNGTTNNQPQHF. CDR3 DNA: TGCAGCGTTGTTAATGGGACAACCAACAATCAGCCCCAGCATTTT. The whole variable domain, remainder taken from reference TRBV29-1 and TRBJ1-5, is SAVISQKPSRDICQRGTSLTIQCQVDSQVTMMFWYRQQPGQSLTLIATANQGSEATYESGFVIDKFPISRPNLTFSTLTVSNMSPEDSSIYLCSVVNGTTNNQPQHFGDGTRLSIL.

The rearrangement joins TRBV10-1 to TRBJ2-7; weak D call: TRBD1 (5 bases). This CDR3 has 15 residues. Germline CDR1 reads WNHNN; CDR2 reads SYGVQD (reference sequence). Trimming left V 0 bases short and J 3 bases short, with 12 bases between. The CDR3 coding sequence is TGCGCCAGCAGTGAGTCAGGGAAGGGGATCTACGAGCAGTACTTC. Protein product: CASSESGKGIYEQYF.

J is TRBJ1-1 and V is TRBV3-1 (or the pseudogene TRBV3-2); 7 nucleotides line up with TRBD1. The CDR3 runs to 15 residues. J lost 8 bases, V lost 0 bases, and 9 bases had no gene match. Germline V gives CDR1 LGHDT, CDR2 YNNKEL (reference sequence). CDR3 amino acids: CASSQETGIRHEAFF. The DNA for the CDR3 is TGTGCCAGCAGCCAAGAGACAGGGATCAGACACGAAGCTTTCTTT.

The rearrangement joins TRBV27 to TRBJ1-4; the D is unclear. Germline CDR1 MNHEY, CDR2 SMNVEV (reference sequence). This CDR3 has 13 residues. Deletions cut 8 bases from V and 8 bases from J, with 15 bases between. CDR3 amino acids: CASGTHGREKLFF. The CDR3 DNA is TGTGCCAGCGGCACTCACGGGAGAGAAAAACTGTTTTTT.

V usage is TRBV6-5 and J usage is TRBJ1-2; TRBD1 aligns across 8 bases. CDR1 and CDR2 from the germline V gene are MNHEY and SVGAGI. Unmatched junction bases numbered 8, after V lost 6 bases and J lost 8 bases. This CDR3 has 13 amino acids. The CDR3 is CASRQGAIYGYTF. The CDR3 bases are TGTGCCAGCAGGCAGGGGGCGATATACGGCTACACCTTC.

The V call is TRBV5-4, the J call TRBJ2-1; 7 nucleotides line up with TRBD2. This CDR3 comprises 16 residues. V lost 4 bases and J lost 0; bases outside the gene matches: 7. CDR1 is SGHNT, CDR2 YYREEE, per germline (reference sequence). The CDR3 DNA is TGTGCCAGCAGCGTTAAGCGGGGTAGCTCCTACAATGAGCAGTTCTTC. It yields the protein CASSVKRGSSYNEQFF.

This chain connects TRBV24-1 to TRBJ1-5, with 8 bases aligning to TRBD1. The J segment lost 8 bases and the V segment lost 7 bases, leaving 12 bases of the junction unmatched. The CDR3 sequence is 15 residues long. Germline V lookup: CDR1 KGHDR, CDR2 SFDVKD. The CDR3 loop is CATSSRTGSGKPQHF. CDR3 sequence (DNA): TGTGCCACCAGCTCCCGGACAGGGTCAGGGAAGCCCCAGCATTTT.

The chain has TRBV4-3 and TRBJ1-5; D is undetermined. This CDR3 contains 15 residues. The germline V and J ends were trimmed by 0 bases and 4 bases, with 10 bases remaining between them. Per germline, CDR1 LGHNA and CDR2 YSLEER. DNA for the CDR3: TGCGCCAGCAGCCAAGATCCAGGAGGGAATCAGCCCCAGCATTTT. Protein: CASSQDPGGNQPQHF.